This passage covers 28 T cell receptor beta chains from one sample sequenced in a study of identical twins. TCRdb fed the 5' RACE reads into MiXCR, producing one record per CDR3 protein. This sample has roughly 690,000 distinct CDR3 sequences, with around 6% found just once. Sample: naive T cells sorted from blood. These receptors were obtained from a man between 18 and 35 years old in good health.

This clonotype came up many times. V gene TRBV27 combines with J gene TRBJ2-1, with 7 bases that match TRBD1. V shed 5 bases and J 1 base; nucleotides not matched to a gene: 11. Germline V gene sequence: CDR1 MNHEY, CDR2 SMNVEV (reference sequence). The CDR3 covers 17 residues. CDR3 in amino acids: CASSRPTGQRSYNEQFF. DNA of the CDR3: TGTGCCAGCAGTCGCCCGACAGGGCAAAGATCCTACAATGAGCAGTTCTTC.

This clonotype appeared a few times. The chain is built from TRBV27 and TRBJ2-2, with a possible D match to TRBD1 (6 bases). The germline CDR1 and CDR2 sequences are MNHEY and SMNVEV (reference sequence). Trimming left V 5 bases short and J 5 bases short, with 9 bases between. This CDR3 is built from 13 residues. The CDR3 DNA is TGTGCCAGCAGTACCCAGGGGACCGGGGAGCTGTTTTTT. Translating it yields CASSTQGTGELFF.

V gene TRBV4-1 combines with J gene TRBJ2-2, with TRBD2 as a possible D gene (6 bases). The germline V gene has CDR1 MGHRA and CDR2 YSYEKL. The V gene lost 10 bases and the J gene lost 4 bases, with 16 bases spanning the gap. The CDR3 spans 14 residues. In DNA, the CDR3 is TGCGCCACTTCCATCCGGGACTCCACCGGGGAGCTGTTTTTT. Protein: CATSIRDSTGELFF.

This clonotype showed up many times. The V gene is TRBV6-1, the J gene TRBJ2-5, with D unresolved. Per the germline V gene, CDR1 is MNHNS and CDR2 is SASEGT. The CDR3 extends over 14 amino acids. Trimming pared 5 bases from V and 5 bases from J, leaving 15 bases between. CDR3 loop: CASSTLTPQETQYF. As DNA, the CDR3 is TGTGCCAGCAGTACCCTGACTCCCCAGGAGACCCAGTACTTC.

This clonotype was seen repeatedly, ten times or more. V and J are TRBV12-3 or TRBV12-4 and TRBJ1-3; 8 bases line up with TRBD1. This CDR3 spans 14 amino acids. V dropped 6 bases and J dropped 0; count of bases not matched to a gene: 1. Here the CDR3 reads CASSRGLSGNTIYF. As DNA, the CDR3 is TGTGCCAGCAGCAGGGGGCTCTCTGGAAACACCATATATTTT.

The table lists this clonotype with many counts. The genes are TRBV6-2 or TRBV6-3 and TRBJ2-1; D remains ambiguous. The CDR3 is 14 amino acids. Germline V CDR1 and CDR2: MNHEY, SVGEGT. Trimming stripped 3 bases from V and 5 bases from J, with 11 bases between. In nucleotides, the CDR3 is TGTGCCAGCAGTTATACGGAAAGCCACAATGAGCAGTTCTTC. The encoded protein is CASSYTESHNEQFF.

This clonotype was detected many times. This rearrangement joins TRBV5-1 to TRBJ2-1; TRBD2 matches at 13 bases. This CDR3 has 16 residues. V lost 1 base and J lost 7; bases outside the gene matches: 5. Germline-derived CDR1 and CDR2 are SGHRS and YFSETQ. In nucleotides, the CDR3 is TGCGCCAGCAGCTTGACTAGCGGGAGGGCCCAGAATGAGCAGTTCTTC. Protein sequence: CASSLTSGRAQNEQFF.

This clonotype was detected a few times. This chain connects TRBV3-1 to TRBJ2-7, with TRBD1 matching 7 bases. V was pared by 2 bases and J by 2 bases, with 3 bases of the junction left unmatched. CDR1 is LGHDT and CDR2 is YNNKEL in the germline V gene (reference sequence). CDR3 length equals 14 residues. DNA for the CDR3: TGTGCCAGCAGCCAACTGACAGGGACCTACGAGCAGTACTTC. Its translation is CASSQLTGTYEQYF.

This chain's CDR3 is CASSAEGNTEAFF. In DNA, the CDR3 is TGTGCCAGCAGCGCGGAGGGGAACACTGAAGCTTTCTTT. The gene calls are TRBV12-3 or TRBV12-4 and TRBJ1-1; D is unclear. The V end lost 6 bases, the J end lost 1 base, and 9 bases lay between the germline ends. The CDR3 runs 13 residues.

This clonotype was seen repeatedly, ten times or more. The gene calls are TRBV10-3 and TRBJ1-6; no firm D call. Germline CDR1 is ENHRY and CDR2 is SYGVKD. The V and J ends lost 0 bases and 8 bases respectively, with 2 bases between them. CDR3 length: 12 amino acids. The CDR3 DNA is TGTGCCATCAGTGAGTCGTATTCACCCCTCCACTTT. Protein product: CAISESYSPLHF.

The chain has TRBV14 and TRBJ2-2, with a possible D match to TRBD2 (5 bases). V shed 4 bases and J shed 0 bases, with 15 bases lying between them. The V gene's germline CDR1 is SGHDN and CDR2 FVKESK. The CDR3 runs 17 residues. The CDR3 here is CASSPPVAGANTGELFF. The CDR3 nucleotides read TGTGCCAGCAGCCCCCCCGTGGCGGGCGCGAACACCGGGGAGCTGTTTTTT.

There are a few counts of this clonotype. The rearrangement links TRBV24-1 to TRBJ1-2; TRBD1 might be the D (5 bases). Trimming removed 3 bases at V and 2 bases at J, with 9 bases between. Germline V lookup: CDR1 KGHDR, CDR2 SFDVKD. The CDR3 totals 14 residues. CDR3 sequence reads: CATSDLTENYGYTF. CDR3 nucleotide sequence: TGTGCCACCAGTGATCTGACAGAAAACTATGGCTACACCTTC.

This clonotype was detected many times. This chain uses TRBV11-1 with TRBJ2-1; D unclear. This CDR3 has 14 amino acids. The germline CDR1 and CDR2 sequences are SGHAT and FQDESV (reference sequence). Trimming took 5 bases from V and 9 from J, leaving 17 bases between them. The CDR3 is CASSPGWGLGEQFF. CDR3 in DNA: TGTGCCAGCAGCCCCGGCTGGGGATTGGGTGAGCAGTTCTTC.

This clonotype was observed a few times. This sequence joins TRBV20-1 and TRBJ1-3; D might be TRBD1 (6 bases). The CDR3 is made up of 17 amino acids. CDR1 and CDR2 from the germline V gene are DFQATT and SNEGSKA (reference sequence). V was clipped by 0 bases and J by 7 bases, with 22 bases between them. The CDR3, as DNA: TGCAGTGCTAGAGAGCCCTCAGTGGGGGCTTTTTTTAACACCATATATTTT. Translating gives CSAREPSVGAFFNTIYF.

The chain recombines TRBV11-2 with TRBJ1-1; D is ambiguous. The CDR3 runs to 15 residues. The V gene's germline CDR1 is SGHAT and CDR2 FQNNGV. V lost 4 bases and J lost 6, with 18 bases in between. In DNA, the CDR3 is TGTGCCAGCAGCTCATCCAGAGGGCCAGGCGCTGAAGCTTTCTTT. Amino acid sequence: CASSSSRGPGAEAFF.

Ten or more counts support this clonotype. The chain recombines TRBV10-3 with TRBJ2-5; a weak D match, TRBD1 (6 bases). Germline-derived CDR1 and CDR2 are ENHRY and SYGVKD. The CDR3 has 15 amino acids. Trimming took off 6 bases at V and 5 bases at J, with 19 bases between the two ends. CDR3 DNA sequence: TGTGCCATCAGGGAATCAGGGGCCCACAGTGAGACCCAGTACTTC. Translated, it gives CAIRESGAHSETQYF.

This clonotype appeared many times. The chain employs TRBV6-5 and TRBJ2-7; 8 bases agree with TRBD2. Germline V gene lookup returns CDR1 MNHEY and CDR2 SVGAGI. CDR3 size: 15 residues. The ends lost 2 bases at V and 6 bases at J; junction bases unmatched: 9. CDR3 loop: CASSYTGLEIGEQYV. The CDR3, as DNA: TGTGCCAGCAGTTACACGGGACTAGAGATAGGCGAGCAGTACGTC.

The chain combines TRBV3-1 with TRBJ1-1, with 7 bases identical to TRBD1. Germline trimming cut 2 bases from V and 1 base from J; bases unmatched to any gene: 4. The CDR3 has 15 residues. The germline V gene has CDR1 LGHDT and CDR2 YNNKEL (reference sequence). The CDR3 loop reads CASSQPRGKNTEAFF. In DNA, the CDR3 is TGTGCCAGCAGCCAACCCAGGGGGAAGAACACTGAAGCTTTCTTT.

V gene TRBV7-9 combines with J gene TRBJ2-1, with 8 bases aligning to TRBD2. This CDR3 has 16 amino acids. The J segment lost 5 bases and the V segment lost 5 bases, leaving 11 bases of the junction unmatched. Germline V gives CDR1 SEHNR, CDR2 FQNEAQ (reference sequence). CDR3 amino acids: CASSQYSGRSHNEQFF. In nucleotides, the CDR3 is TGTGCCAGCAGCCAGTACAGCGGGAGATCCCACAATGAGCAGTTCTTC. The full variable domain, its missing parts supplied by reference TRBV7-9 and TRBJ2-1, is DTGVSQNPRHKITKRGQNVTFRCDPISEHNRLYWYRQTLGQGPEFLTYFQNEAQLEKSRLLSDRFSAERPKGSFSTLEIQRTEQGDSAMYLCASSQYSGRSHNEQFFGPGTRLTVL.

This clonotype was seen repeatedly, ten times or more. This chain joins TRBV6-2 or TRBV6-3 and TRBJ2-4, with D maybe TRBD2 (6 bases). The V end was cut by 10 bases, the J end by 5 bases, with 15 bases between. The CDR3 is made up of 13 amino acids. From germline, CDR1 is MNHEY and CDR2 SVGEGT. The chain's CDR3 is CAIQRDFQNIQYF. The CDR3 bases are TGTGCCATTCAACGGGACTTTCAAAACATTCAGTACTTC.

This clonotype was seen a few times. V usage is TRBV27 and J usage is TRBJ2-1; D unclear. V shed 7 bases and J shed 8 bases, with 15 bases lying between them. The germline CDR1 and CDR2 sequences are MNHEY and SMNVEV (reference sequence). This CDR3 is built from 13 residues. The CDR3 region is CASIQNYPYEQFF. DNA of the CDR3: TGTGCCAGCATTCAAAACTACCCATATGAGCAGTTCTTC.

V and J are TRBV3-1 and TRBJ1-2; TRBD1 matches 7 bases. This CDR3 spans 15 amino acids. Germline assignment: CDR1 LGHDT and CDR2 YNNKEL (reference sequence). Unmatched junction bases numbered 6, after V lost 5 bases and J lost 0 bases. CDR3 sequence reads: CASSSRDRTNYGYTF. For the CDR3, the DNA is TGTGCCAGCAGCAGCAGGGACAGAACTAACTATGGCTACACCTTC.

This clonotype was detected only a few times. This chain joins TRBV7-9 and TRBJ2-1; 7 bases align to TRBD2. The V and J ends lost 5 bases and 8 bases, in that order; junction bases with no gene match: 9. Germline CDR1 and CDR2: SEHNR and FQNEAQ (reference sequence). This CDR3 contains 14 residues. The CDR3 bases are TGTGCCAGCAGCCGGACTAGGGGAGGCGATGAGCAGTTCTTC. It translates to CASSRTRGGDEQFF.

The chain carries TRBV11-2 and TRBJ1-4, with D possibly TRBD1 on 5 matching bases. CDR3 length equals 14 residues. V dropped 3 bases and J dropped 5 bases, with 10 bases sitting between them. Germline V gives CDR1 SGHAT, CDR2 FQNNGV. CDR3 sequence reads: CASSLGTLNEKLFF. In nucleotides, the CDR3 is TGTGCCAGCAGCTTGGGGACTCTAAATGAAAAACTGTTTTTT.

V usage is TRBV15 and J usage is TRBJ2-7, with TRBD1 identical over 11 bases. The CDR3 contains 16 residues. The J segment lost 4 bases and the V segment lost 0 bases, leaving 5 bases of the junction unmatched. CDR1 is LNHNV, CDR2 YYDKDF, per germline (reference sequence). The chain's CDR3 is CATSREDRGRRYEQYF. The CDR3 nucleotides read TGTGCCACCAGCAGAGAGGACAGGGGGCGTAGGTACGAGCAGTACTTC.

This clonotype was seen repeatedly, ten times or more. The rearrangement joins TRBV20-1 to TRBJ2-1; D might be TRBD2 (6 bases). The CDR3 length is 13 residues. In germline, CDR1 is DFQATT, CDR2 SNEGSKA (reference sequence). Trimming cost V 3 bases and J 6 bases, with 12 bases left between them. The DNA of the CDR3 is TGCAGTGCTAGCCGGGAGTTGCTCAATGAGCAGTTCTTC. Protein sequence: CSASRELLNEQFF.

This clonotype was detected a few times. The genes are TRBV5-1 and TRBJ2-7; D not resolved. CDR3 length equals 15 residues. V lost 0 bases, J lost 3 bases, and 13 bases lay in between. CDR1 is SGHRS, CDR2 YFSETQ, per germline. The DNA for the CDR3 is TGCGCCAGCAGCTTGGATGTGGGCAGAAGCTACGAGCAGTACTTC. It codes for CASSLDVGRSYEQYF. Drawing the rest from reference TRBV5-1 and TRBJ2-7, the complete variable domain is KAGVTQTPRYLIKTRGQQVTLSCSPISGHRSVSWYQQTPGQGLQFLFEYFSETQRNKGNFPGRFSGRQFSNSRSEMNVSTLELGDSALYLCASSLDVGRSYEQYFGPGTRLTVT.

This clonotype was counted at least ten times. The chain has TRBV12-3 or TRBV12-4 and TRBJ1-6; 8 nucleotides line up with TRBD1. The CDR3 is 15 residues long. J gave up 8 bases and V 6 bases, and 9 bases lay outside the gene matches. The CDR3 protein is CASRPGQGVDSPLHF. The CDR3 coding sequence is TGTGCCAGCAGGCCAGGACAGGGAGTGGATTCACCCCTCCACTTT.